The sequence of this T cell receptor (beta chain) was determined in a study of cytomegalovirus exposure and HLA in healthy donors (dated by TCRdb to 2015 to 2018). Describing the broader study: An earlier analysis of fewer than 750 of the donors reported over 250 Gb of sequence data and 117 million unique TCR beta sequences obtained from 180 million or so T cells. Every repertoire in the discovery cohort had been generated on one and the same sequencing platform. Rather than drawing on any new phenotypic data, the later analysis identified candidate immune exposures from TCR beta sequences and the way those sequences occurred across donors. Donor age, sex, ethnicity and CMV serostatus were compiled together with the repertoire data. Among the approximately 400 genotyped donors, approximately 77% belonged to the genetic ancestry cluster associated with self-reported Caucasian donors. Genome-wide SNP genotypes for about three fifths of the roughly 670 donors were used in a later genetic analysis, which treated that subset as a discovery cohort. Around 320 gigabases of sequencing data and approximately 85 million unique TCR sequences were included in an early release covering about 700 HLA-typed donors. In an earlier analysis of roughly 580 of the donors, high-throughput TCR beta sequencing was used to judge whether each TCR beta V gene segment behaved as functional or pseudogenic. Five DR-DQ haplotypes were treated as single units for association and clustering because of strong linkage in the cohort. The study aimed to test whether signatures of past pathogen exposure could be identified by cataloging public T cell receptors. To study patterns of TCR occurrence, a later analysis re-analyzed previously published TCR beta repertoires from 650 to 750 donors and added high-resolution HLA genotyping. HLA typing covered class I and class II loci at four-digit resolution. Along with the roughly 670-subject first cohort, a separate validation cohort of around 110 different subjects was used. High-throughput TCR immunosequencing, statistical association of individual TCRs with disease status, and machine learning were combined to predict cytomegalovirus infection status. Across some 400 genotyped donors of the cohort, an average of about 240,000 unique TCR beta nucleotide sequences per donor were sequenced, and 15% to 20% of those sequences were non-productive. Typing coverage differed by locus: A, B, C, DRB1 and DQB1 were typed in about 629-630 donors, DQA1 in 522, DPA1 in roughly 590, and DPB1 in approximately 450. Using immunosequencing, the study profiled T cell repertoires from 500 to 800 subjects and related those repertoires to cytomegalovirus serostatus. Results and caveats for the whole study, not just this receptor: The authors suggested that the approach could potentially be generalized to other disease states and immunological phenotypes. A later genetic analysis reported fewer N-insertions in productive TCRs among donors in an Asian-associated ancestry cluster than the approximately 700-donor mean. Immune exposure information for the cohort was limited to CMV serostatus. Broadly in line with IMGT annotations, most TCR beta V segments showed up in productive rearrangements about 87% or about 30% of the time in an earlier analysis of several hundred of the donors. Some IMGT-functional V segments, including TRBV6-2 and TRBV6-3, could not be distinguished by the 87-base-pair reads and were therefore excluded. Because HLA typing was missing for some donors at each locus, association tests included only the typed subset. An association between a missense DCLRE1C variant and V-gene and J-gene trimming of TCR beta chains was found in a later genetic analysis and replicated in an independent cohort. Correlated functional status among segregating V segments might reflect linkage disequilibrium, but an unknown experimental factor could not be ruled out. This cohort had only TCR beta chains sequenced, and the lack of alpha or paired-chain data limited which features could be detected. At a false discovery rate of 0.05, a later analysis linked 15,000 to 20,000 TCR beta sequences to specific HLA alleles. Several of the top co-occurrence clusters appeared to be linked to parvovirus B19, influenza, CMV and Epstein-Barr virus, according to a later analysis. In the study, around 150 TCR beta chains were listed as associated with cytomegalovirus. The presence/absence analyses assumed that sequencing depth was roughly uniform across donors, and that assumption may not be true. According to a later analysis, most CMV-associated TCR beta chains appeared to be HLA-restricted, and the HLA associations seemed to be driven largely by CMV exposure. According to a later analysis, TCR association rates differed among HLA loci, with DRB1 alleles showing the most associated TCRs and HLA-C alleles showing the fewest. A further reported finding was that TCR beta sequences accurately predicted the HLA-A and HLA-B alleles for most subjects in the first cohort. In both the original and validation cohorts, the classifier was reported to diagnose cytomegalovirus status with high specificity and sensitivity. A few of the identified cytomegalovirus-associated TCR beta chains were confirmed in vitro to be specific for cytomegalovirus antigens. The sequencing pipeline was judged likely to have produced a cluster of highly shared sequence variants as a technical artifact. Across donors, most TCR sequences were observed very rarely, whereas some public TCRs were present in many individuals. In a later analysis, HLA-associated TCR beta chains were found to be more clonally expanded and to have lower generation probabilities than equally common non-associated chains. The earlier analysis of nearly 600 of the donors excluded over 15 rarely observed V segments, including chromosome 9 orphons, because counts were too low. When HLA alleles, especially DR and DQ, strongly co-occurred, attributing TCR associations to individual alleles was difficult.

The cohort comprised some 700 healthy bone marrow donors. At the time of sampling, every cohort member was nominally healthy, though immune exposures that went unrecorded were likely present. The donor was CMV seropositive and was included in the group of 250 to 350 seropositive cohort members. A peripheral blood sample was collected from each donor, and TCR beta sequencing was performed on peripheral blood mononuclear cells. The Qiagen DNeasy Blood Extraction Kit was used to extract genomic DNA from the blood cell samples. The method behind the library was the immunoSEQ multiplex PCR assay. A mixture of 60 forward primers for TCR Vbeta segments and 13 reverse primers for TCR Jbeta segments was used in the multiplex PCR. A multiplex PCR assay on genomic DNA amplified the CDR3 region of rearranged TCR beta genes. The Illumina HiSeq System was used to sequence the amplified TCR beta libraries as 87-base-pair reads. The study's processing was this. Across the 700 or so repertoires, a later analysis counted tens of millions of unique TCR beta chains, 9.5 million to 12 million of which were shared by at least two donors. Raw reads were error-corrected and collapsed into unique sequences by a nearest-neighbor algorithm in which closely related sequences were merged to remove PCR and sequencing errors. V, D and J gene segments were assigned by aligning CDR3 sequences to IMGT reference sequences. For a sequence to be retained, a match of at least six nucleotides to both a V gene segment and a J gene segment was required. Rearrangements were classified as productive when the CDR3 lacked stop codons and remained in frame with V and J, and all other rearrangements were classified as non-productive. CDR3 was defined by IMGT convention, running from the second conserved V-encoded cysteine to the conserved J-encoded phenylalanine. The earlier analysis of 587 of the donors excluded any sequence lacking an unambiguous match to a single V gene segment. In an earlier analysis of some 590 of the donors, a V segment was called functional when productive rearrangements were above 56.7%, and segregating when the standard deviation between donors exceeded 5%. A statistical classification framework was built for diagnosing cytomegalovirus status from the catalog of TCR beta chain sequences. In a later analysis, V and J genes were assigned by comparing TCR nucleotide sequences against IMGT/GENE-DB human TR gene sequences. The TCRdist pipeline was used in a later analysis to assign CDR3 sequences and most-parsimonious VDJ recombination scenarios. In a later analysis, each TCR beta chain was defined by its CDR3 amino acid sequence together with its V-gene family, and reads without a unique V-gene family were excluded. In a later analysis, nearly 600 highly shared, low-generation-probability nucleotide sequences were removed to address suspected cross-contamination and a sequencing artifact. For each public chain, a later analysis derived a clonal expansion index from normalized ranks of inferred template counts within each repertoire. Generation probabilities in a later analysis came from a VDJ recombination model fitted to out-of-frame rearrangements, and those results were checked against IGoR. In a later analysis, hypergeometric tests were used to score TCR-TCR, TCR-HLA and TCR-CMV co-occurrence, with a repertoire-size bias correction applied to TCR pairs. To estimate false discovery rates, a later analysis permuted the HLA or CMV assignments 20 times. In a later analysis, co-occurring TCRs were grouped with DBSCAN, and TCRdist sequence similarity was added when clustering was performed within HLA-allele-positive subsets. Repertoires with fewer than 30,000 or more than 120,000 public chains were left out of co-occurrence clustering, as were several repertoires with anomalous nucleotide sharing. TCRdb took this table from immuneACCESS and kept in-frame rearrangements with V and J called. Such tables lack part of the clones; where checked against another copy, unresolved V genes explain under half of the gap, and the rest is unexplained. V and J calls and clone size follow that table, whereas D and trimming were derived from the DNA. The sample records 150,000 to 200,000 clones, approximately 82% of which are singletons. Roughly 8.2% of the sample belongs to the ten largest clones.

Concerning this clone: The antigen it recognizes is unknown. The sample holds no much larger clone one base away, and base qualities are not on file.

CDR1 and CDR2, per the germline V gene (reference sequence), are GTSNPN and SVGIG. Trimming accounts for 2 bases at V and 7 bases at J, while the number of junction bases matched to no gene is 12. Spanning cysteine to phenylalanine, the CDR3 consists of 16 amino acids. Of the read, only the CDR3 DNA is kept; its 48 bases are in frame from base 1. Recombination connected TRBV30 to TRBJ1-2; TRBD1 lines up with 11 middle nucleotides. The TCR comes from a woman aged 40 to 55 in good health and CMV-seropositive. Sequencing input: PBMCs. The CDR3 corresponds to CAWSRIGTGGHGGYTF. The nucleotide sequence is TGTGCCTGGAGTCGAATAGGGACAGGGGGTCACGGTGGCTACACCTTC. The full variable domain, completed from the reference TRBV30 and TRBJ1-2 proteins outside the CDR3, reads SQTIHQWPATLVQPVGSPLSLECTVEGTSNPNLYWYRQAAGRGLQLLFYSVGIGQISSEVPQNLSASRPQDRQFILSSKKLLLSDSGFYLCAWSRIGTGGHGGYTFGSGTRLTVV.